The 27 T cell receptor beta chains presented below share a single source sample, sequenced in a study of blood T cell repertoires in COVID-19 (dated by TCRdb to the early 2020s). Libraries were prepared through the immunoSEQ multiplex PCR assay. TCRdb's version of the immuneACCESS table is confined to in-frame rearrangements and falls short of the full clone set. An unresolved V gene accounts for under half of the shortfall where checked; the remainder is of unknown origin. The table for this sample lists approximately 98,000 clones; around 81% of them were counted only once. The ten most abundant clones make up roughly 4% of the sample. Specimen: peripheral blood. The source is a woman aged 70-85 years with acute or convalescent COVID-19.

The rearrangement links TRBV18 to TRBJ2-3; 13 nucleotides line up with TRBD2. Germline trimming cut 4 bases from V and 7 bases from J; bases unmatched to any gene: 8. The length of the CDR3 is 16 residues. Per the germline V gene, CDR1 is KGHSH and CDR2 is LQKENI. CDR3 sequence reads: CASSRSGTSGTHTQYF. CDR3 nucleotide sequence: TGTGCCAGCTCACGATCCGGGACTAGCGGGACGCATACGCAGTATTTT. The full variable domain, in which reference TRBV18 and TRBJ2-3 provide the parts outside the CDR3, is NAGVMQNPRHLVRRRGQEARLRCSPMKGHSHVYWYRQLPEEGLKFMVYLQKENIIDESGMPKERFSAEFPKEGPSILRIQQVVRGDSAAYFCASSRSGTSGTHTQYFGPGTRLTVL.

The rearrangement links TRBV6-6 to TRBJ2-2, with D hard to call. CDR1 is MNHNY, CDR2 SVGAGI, per germline (reference sequence). The V end lost 2 bases, the J end lost 6 bases, and 4 bases lay between the germline ends. This CDR3 region has 12 residues. In nucleotides, the CDR3 is TGTGCCAGCAGTTACGTCTCCGGGGAGCTGTTTTTT. Its translation is CASSYVSGELFF.

This sequence joins TRBV19 and TRBJ2-7; 9 bases are shared with TRBD1. V shed 5 bases and J 3 bases; nucleotides not matched to a gene: 5. The CDR3 is 14 residues long. CDR1 is LNHDA and CDR2 is SQIVND in the germline V gene (reference sequence). The CDR3 DNA is TGTGCCAGTAGTTTGGGACAGGGATACTACGAGCAGTACTTC. Residues: CASSLGQGYYEQYF.

This clone was recorded a few times. V is TRBV19 and J is TRBJ1-5; D remains ambiguous. The germline CDR1 and CDR2 sequences are LNHDA and SQIVND (reference sequence). V was shortened by 4 bases and J by 0 bases, with 13 bases between the two germline ends. The CDR3 sequence is 16 residues long. The CDR3 coding sequence is TGTGCCAGTAGTAAAAGTTCACTAGTTAGCAATCAGCCCCAGCATTTT. This gives the protein CASSKSSLVSNQPQHF.

The chain joins TRBV5-1 to TRBJ1-2; D is unclear. Germline V CDR1 and CDR2: SGHRS, YFSETQ. Trimming removed 4 bases at V and 3 bases at J, with 13 bases between. The CDR3 runs to 14 residues. CDR3: CASSVSRVYYGYTF. The CDR3 DNA is TGCGCCAGCAGCGTCTCGCGAGTTTACTATGGCTACACCTTC.

This clone has a handful of counts. This chain connects TRBV4-3 to TRBJ1-5; D is uncertain. Trimming removed 4 bases at V and 5 bases at J, with 9 bases between. The CDR3 spans 13 residues. Germline CDR1 reads LGHNA; CDR2 reads YSLEER. For the CDR3, the DNA is TGCGCCAGCAGCCGCTATCAGGATCAGCCCCAGCATTTT. It translates to CASSRYQDQPQHF.

The genes are TRBV5-6 and TRBJ2-7, with TRBD1 as a possible D gene (6 bases). The CDR3 length is 14 residues. V gave up 4 bases and J gave up 3 bases, with 14 bases separating them. Germline loops: CDR1 SGHDT, CDR2 YYEEEE. This CDR3 is CASSSGGRVYEQYF. As DNA, the CDR3 is TGTGCCAGCAGCAGTGGGGGCCGGGTCTACGAGCAGTACTTC.

The chain carries TRBV6-1 and TRBJ1-6, with D unresolved. This CDR3 region has 17 residues. The germline V and J ends were trimmed by 3 bases and 9 bases, with 21 bases remaining between them. Germline loops: CDR1 MNHNS, CDR2 SASEGT. CDR3 residues: CASSDPGVGLLSSPLHF. Written as DNA, the CDR3 is TGTGCCAGCAGTGACCCCGGGGTGGGATTACTTAGTTCACCCCTCCACTTT.

V usage is TRBV7-8 and J usage is TRBJ1-6; TRBD1 might be the D (6 bases). Germline V lookup: CDR1 SGHVS, CDR2 FQNEAQ. This CDR3 has 12 amino acids. V was cut by 5 bases and J by 8 bases, with 7 bases left in between. Written as DNA, the CDR3 is TGTGCCAGCAGCCCAGGGGATTCACCCCTCCACTTT. Its protein is CASSPGDSPLHF.

The chain has TRBV18 and TRBJ2-7, with TRBD2 identical over 14 bases. The CDR3 loop spans 14 amino acids. Germline CDR1 KGHSH, CDR2 LQKENI. With 5 bases clipped from V and 6 bases from J, the junction kept 3 bases outside the gene matches. The DNA for the CDR3 is TGTGCCAGCTCAGAAGGGACTAGCGGGAGCGAGCAGTACTTC. Protein: CASSEGTSGSEQYF. Full variable domain (missing parts from reference TRBV18 and TRBJ2-7): NAGVMQNPRHLVRRRGQEARLRCSPMKGHSHVYWYRQLPEEGLKFMVYLQKENIIDESGMPKERFSAEFPKEGPSILRIQQVVRGDSAAYFCASSEGTSGSEQYFGPGTRLTVT.

V and J are TRBV20-1 and TRBJ2-7; 12 bases map to TRBD1. The CDR3 extends over 15 amino acids. Germline V CDR1 and CDR2: DFQATT, SNEGSKA (reference sequence). The junction had 7 bases not matched to a gene; V was cut back by 3 bases and J by 4 bases. CDR3 loop: CSASPGQGASYEQYF. The CDR3 nucleotides read TGCAGTGCTAGTCCGGGACAGGGGGCGAGTTACGAGCAGTACTTC.

The chain joins TRBV3-1 (or the pseudogene TRBV3-2) to TRBJ2-1; unclear D gene. With 1 base removed from V and 9 bases from J, the gap between germline ends came to 13 bases. CDR3 length: 14 residues. CDR1 LGHDT and CDR2 YNNKEL come from the germline V gene (reference sequence). The CDR3 protein is CASSQVVTGTEQFF. The CDR3 region has the DNA TGTGCCAGCAGCCAAGTGGTCACGGGTACTGAGCAGTTCTTC.

The rearrangement joins TRBV10-3 to TRBJ2-3; 8 nucleotides line up with TRBD2. Germline values: CDR1 ENHRY, CDR2 SYGVKD. V lost 6 bases to trimming and J lost 8 bases; unmatched junction nucleotides: 10. CDR3 length equals 14 residues. The CDR3 DNA sequence: TGTGCCATCAGAGACAGCGGGGGAGGGGGTACGCAGTATTTT. Encoded protein: CAIRDSGGGGTQYF.

This rearrangement joins TRBV5-1 to TRBJ1-2, with a weak D call TRBD1 (6 bases). Trimming cost V 0 bases and J 3 bases, with 12 bases left between them. Germline V gene sequence: CDR1 SGHRS, CDR2 YFSETQ. The CDR3 totals 15 residues. In DNA form, the CDR3 reads TGCGCCAGCAGCTTGGGACAGGCAATCGACTATGGCTACACCTTC. This sequence encodes CASSLGQAIDYGYTF. The full variable domain, completed using reference TRBV5-1 and TRBJ1-2, is KAGVTQTPRYLIKTRGQQVTLSCSPISGHRSVSWYQQTPGQGLQFLFEYFSETQRNKGNFPGRFSGRQFSNSRSEMNVSTLELGDSALYLCASSLGQAIDYGYTFGSGTRLTVV.

V and J are TRBV6-5 and TRBJ1-3, with TRBD1 as a possible D gene (6 bases). The germline V gene encodes CDR1 MNHEY and CDR2 SVGAGI. Trimming removed 2 bases at V and 9 bases at J, with 17 bases between. The CDR3 loop spans 15 amino acids. CDR3 loop: CASSYDHRRGGTIYF. CDR3 coding DNA: TGTGCCAGCAGTTACGATCACCGTCGAGGGGGCACCATATATTTT.

The V call is TRBV27, the J call TRBJ1-2, with D possibly being TRBD1 (6 bases). V was shortened by 5 bases and J by 7 bases, with 23 bases between the two germline ends. Per germline, CDR1 MNHEY and CDR2 SMNVEV (reference sequence). There are 16 residues in the CDR3. The CDR3 coding sequence is TGTGCCAGCAGTGCCCATCCGACAGGCCCCTGGGGTGGCTACACCTTC. It translates to CASSAHPTGPWGGYTF.

This rearrangement joins TRBV9 to TRBJ2-3, with TRBD2 matching 11 bases. J gave up 4 bases and V 3 bases, and 10 bases lay outside the gene matches. CDR1 and CDR2 from the germline V gene are SGDLS and YYNGEE. The CDR3 totals 17 residues. CDR3 protein: CASSARSGRALSDTQYF. The CDR3 bases are TGTGCCAGCAGCGCCCGTAGCGGGAGGGCCCTCTCAGATACGCAGTATTTT.

CDR3 DNA sequence: TGCGCCAGCAGCTTGGGACAGGGGGCAGGTGGCTACACCTTC. Its translation is CASSLGQGAGGYTF. The chain couples TRBV5-1 to TRBJ1-2; 10 positions agree with TRBD1. V trimming: 0 bases; J trimming: 7 bases; junction bases outside the gene matches: 3. Looked up from germline, CDR1 is SGHRS and CDR2 is YFSETQ. There are 14 residues in the CDR3.

V usage is TRBV7-9 and J usage is TRBJ1-4, with 8 bases lining up with TRBD1. This CDR3 contains 17 residues. Germline V gene lookup returns CDR1 SEHNR and CDR2 FQNEAQ (reference sequence). V lost 3 bases, J lost 0 bases, and 6 bases stayed unmatched. The CDR3 loop reads CASSFSGQGPTNEKLFF. The CDR3 nucleotides are TGTGCCAGCAGCTTCTCCGGACAGGGACCAACTAATGAAAAACTGTTTTTT.

This clone was detected a few times. The chain uses TRBV19 and TRBJ1-3; unclear D gene. The V gene's germline CDR1 is LNHDA and CDR2 SQIVND (reference sequence). The length of the CDR3 is 15 residues. The germline V and J ends were trimmed by 5 bases and 0 bases, with 11 bases remaining between them. CDR3 amino acids: CASSHRLASGNTIYF. In DNA, the CDR3 is TGTGCCAGTAGTCACCGTTTGGCCTCTGGAAACACCATATATTTT.

The chain uses TRBV25-1 and TRBJ1-2; 9 bases map to TRBD1. This CDR3 spans 14 amino acids. Germline assignment: CDR1 MGHDK and CDR2 SYGVNS. Unmatched junction bases numbered 5, after V lost 1 base and J lost 8 bases. CDR3 sequence: CASSELQGAEGYTF. The CDR3 nucleotides read TGTGCCAGCAGTGAATTACAGGGGGCGGAGGGCTACACCTTC.

The chain couples TRBV6-5 to TRBJ2-3, with TRBD1 as a possible D gene (6 bases). The germline gives CDR1 MNHEY, CDR2 SVGAGI. V lost 0 bases, J lost 0 bases, and 7 bases lay in between. There are 15 residues in the CDR3. In nucleotides, the CDR3 is TGTGCCAGCAGTTACTCGGGACATAGCACAGATACGCAGTATTTT. Protein sequence: CASSYSGHSTDTQYF.

This clone was seen only once. This sequence joins TRBV5-1 and TRBJ1-2; TRBD1 matches 12 bases. With 4 bases clipped from V and 7 bases from J, the junction kept 5 bases outside the gene matches. CDR1 and CDR2 from the germline V gene are SGHRS and YFSETQ. CDR3 length: 14 residues. Here the CDR3 reads CASSPGTGGSGYTF. CDR3 bases: TGCGCCAGCAGCCCCGGGACAGGGGGCAGTGGCTACACCTTC.

The gene calls are TRBV7-2 and TRBJ1-5; D gene unclear. This CDR3 contains 15 residues. V lost 1 base and J 4 bases, leaving 11 bases between the germline ends. Germline lookup yields CDR1 SGHTA and CDR2 FQGNSA. The CDR3 coding sequence is TGTGCCAGCAGCTTAGACCCCTTTCGGAATCAGCCCCAGCATTTT. Translated: CASSLDPFRNQPQHF.

The V gene is TRBV28, the J gene TRBJ2-7; the D is unclear. CDR3 size: 12 residues. Trimming removed 6 bases from V and 6 bases from J, with 12 bases in between. Germline CDR1 is MDHEN and CDR2 is SYDVKM. The CDR3 region has the DNA TGTGCCAGCAGAGCCTGGGCCTCCGAGCAGTACTTC. This translates into CASRAWASEQYF.

The V call is TRBV19, the J call TRBJ2-5, with TRBD2 identical over 8 bases. CDR3 length: 16 amino acids. Trimming at V came to 1 base and at J to 1 base, leaving 5 bases not matched to a gene. Germline V gene data show CDR1 as LNHDA and CDR2 as SQIVND (reference sequence). Written as DNA, the CDR3 is TGTGCCAGTAGTATAGGGAGCGGGAGAATCCAAGAGACCCAGTACTTC. It is translated as CASSIGSGRIQETQYF.

The rearrangement joins TRBV5-1 to TRBJ2-5, with D tentatively TRBD2 (6 bases). V lost 4 bases and J lost 0, with 13 bases in between. Germline V gives CDR1 SGHRS, CDR2 YFSETQ. This CDR3 spans 15 amino acids. CDR3 sequence (DNA): TGCGCCAGCAGCCGCACCGGGGACTACCAAGAGACCCAGTACTTC. Translation: CASSRTGDYQETQYF. Filled out from reference TRBV5-1 and TRBJ2-5, the complete variable domain reads KAGVTQTPRYLIKTRGQQVTLSCSPISGHRSVSWYQQTPGQGLQFLFEYFSETQRNKGNFPGRFSGRQFSNSRSEMNVSTLELGDSALYLCASSRTGDYQETQYFGPGTRLLVL.